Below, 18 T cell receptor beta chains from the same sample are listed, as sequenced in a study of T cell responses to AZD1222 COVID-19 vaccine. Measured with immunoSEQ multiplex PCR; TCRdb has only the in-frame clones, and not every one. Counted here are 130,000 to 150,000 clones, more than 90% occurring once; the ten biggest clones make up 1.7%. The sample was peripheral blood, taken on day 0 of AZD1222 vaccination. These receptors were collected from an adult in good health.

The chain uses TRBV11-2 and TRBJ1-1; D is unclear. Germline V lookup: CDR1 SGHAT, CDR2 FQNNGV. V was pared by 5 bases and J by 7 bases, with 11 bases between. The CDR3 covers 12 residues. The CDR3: CASSPRQLEAFF. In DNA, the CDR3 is TGTGCCAGCAGCCCCCGCCAACTTGAAGCTTTCTTT.

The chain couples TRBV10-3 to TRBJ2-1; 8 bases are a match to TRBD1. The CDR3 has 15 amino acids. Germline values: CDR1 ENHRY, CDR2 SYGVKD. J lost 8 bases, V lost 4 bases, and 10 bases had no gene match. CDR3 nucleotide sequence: TGTGCCATCAGTGTCCCTGGACAGGGAAGGGATGAGCAGTTCTTC. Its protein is CAISVPGQGRDEQFF.

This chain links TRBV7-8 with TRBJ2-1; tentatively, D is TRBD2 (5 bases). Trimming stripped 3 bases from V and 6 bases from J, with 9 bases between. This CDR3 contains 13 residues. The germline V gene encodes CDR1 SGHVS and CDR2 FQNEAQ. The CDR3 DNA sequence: TGTGCCAGCAGCTTCGGACTTCTCAATGAGCAGTTCTTC. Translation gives CASSFGLLNEQFF. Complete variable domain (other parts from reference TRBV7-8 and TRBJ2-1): GAGVSQSPRYKVAKRGQDVALRCDPISGHVSLFWYQQALGQGPEFLTYFQNEAQLDKSGLPSDRFFAERPEGSVSTLKIQRTQQEDSAVYLCASSFGLLNEQFFGPGTRLTVL.

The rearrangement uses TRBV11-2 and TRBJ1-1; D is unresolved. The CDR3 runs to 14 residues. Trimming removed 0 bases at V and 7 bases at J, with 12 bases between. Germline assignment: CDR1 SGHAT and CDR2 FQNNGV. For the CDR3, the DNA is TGTGCCAGCAGCTTAGACTCCTCTTGGGGTGAAGCTTTCTTT. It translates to CASSLDSSWGEAFF.

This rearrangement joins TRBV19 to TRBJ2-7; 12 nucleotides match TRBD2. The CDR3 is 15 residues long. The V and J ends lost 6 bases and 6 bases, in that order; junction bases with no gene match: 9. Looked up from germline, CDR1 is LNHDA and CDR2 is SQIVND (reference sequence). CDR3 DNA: TGTGCCAGTAGGCCCCCAGGACTAGCGGGATCCGAGCAGTACTTC. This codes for CASRPPGLAGSEQYF.

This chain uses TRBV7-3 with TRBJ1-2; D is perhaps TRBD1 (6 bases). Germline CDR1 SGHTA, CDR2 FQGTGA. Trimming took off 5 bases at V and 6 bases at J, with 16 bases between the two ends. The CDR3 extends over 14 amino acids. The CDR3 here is CASSPGRGQDGYTF. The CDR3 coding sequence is TGTGCCAGCAGCCCAGGGCGGGGGCAGGATGGCTACACCTTC. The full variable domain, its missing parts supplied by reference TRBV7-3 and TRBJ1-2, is GAGVSQTPSNKVTEKGKYVELRCDPISGHTALYWYRQSLGQGPEFLIYFQGTGAADDSGLPNDRFFAVRPEGSVSTLKIQRTERGDSAVYLCASSPGRGQDGYTFGSGTRLTVV.

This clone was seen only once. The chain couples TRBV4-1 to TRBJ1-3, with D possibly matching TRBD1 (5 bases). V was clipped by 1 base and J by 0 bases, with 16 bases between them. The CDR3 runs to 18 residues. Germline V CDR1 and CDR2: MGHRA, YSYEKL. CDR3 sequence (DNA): TGCGCCAGCAGCCAAGTAGGCCAGGGATATAGCTCTGGAAACACCATATATTTT. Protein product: CASSQVGQGYSSGNTIYF.

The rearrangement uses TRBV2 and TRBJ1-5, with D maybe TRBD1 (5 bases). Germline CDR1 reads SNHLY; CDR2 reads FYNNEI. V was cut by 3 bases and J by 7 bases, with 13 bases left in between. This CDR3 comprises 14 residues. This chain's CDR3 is CASSDLGTQQPQHF. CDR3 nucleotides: TGTGCCAGCAGTGACCTGGGGACCCAACAGCCCCAGCATTTT.

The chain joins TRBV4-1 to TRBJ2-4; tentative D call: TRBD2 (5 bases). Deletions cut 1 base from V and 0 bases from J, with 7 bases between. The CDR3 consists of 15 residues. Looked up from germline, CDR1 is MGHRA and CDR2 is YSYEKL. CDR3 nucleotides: TGCGCCAGCAGCCAAGGAGGGTTAGCCAAAAACATTCAGTACTTC. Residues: CASSQGGLAKNIQYF.

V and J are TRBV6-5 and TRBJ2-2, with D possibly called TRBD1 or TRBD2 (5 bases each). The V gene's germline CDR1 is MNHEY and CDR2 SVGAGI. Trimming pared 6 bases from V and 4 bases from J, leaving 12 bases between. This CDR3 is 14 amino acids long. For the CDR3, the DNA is TGTGCCAGCAGGCCGTGGGGGTCCACCGGGGAGCTGTTTTTT. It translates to CASRPWGSTGELFF.

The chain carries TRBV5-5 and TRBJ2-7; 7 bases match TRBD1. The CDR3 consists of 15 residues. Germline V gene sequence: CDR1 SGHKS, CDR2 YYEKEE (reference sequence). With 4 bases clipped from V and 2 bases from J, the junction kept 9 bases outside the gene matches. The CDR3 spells CASSLLRDSPYEQYF. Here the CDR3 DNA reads TGTGCCAGCAGCCTTCTCCGGGACAGCCCCTACGAGCAGTACTTC.

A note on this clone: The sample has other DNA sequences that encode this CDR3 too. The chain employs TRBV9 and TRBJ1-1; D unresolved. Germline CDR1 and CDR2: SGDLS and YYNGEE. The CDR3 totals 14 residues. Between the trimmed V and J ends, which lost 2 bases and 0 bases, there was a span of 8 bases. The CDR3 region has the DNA TGTGCCAGCAGCGTTGGACTGCTGAACACTGAAGCTTTCTTT. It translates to CASSVGLLNTEAFF.

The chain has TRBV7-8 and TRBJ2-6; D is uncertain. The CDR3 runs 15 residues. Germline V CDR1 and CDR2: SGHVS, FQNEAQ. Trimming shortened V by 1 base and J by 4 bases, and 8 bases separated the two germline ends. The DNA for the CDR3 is TGTGCCAGCAGCTTAGGCTCATCCGGGGCCAACGTCCTGACTTTC. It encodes CASSLGSSGANVLTF. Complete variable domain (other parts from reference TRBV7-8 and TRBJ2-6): GAGVSQSPRYKVAKRGQDVALRCDPISGHVSLFWYQQALGQGPEFLTYFQNEAQLDKSGLPSDRFFAERPEGSVSTLKIQRTQQEDSAVYLCASSLGSSGANVLTFGAGSRLTVL.

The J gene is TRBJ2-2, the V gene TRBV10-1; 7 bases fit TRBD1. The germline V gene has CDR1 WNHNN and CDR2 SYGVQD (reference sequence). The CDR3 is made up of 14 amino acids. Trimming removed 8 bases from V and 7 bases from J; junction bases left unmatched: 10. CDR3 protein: CASSSGTEVGELFF. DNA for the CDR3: TGCGCCAGCTCCTCCGGGACAGAGGTCGGGGAGCTGTTTTTT.

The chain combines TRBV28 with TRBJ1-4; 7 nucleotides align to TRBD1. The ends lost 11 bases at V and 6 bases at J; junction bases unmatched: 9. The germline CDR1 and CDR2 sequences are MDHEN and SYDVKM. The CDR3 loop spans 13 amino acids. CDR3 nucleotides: TGTGCCTCCTTGGGGACAGAGGATGAAAAACTGTTTTTT. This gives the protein CASLGTEDEKLFF.

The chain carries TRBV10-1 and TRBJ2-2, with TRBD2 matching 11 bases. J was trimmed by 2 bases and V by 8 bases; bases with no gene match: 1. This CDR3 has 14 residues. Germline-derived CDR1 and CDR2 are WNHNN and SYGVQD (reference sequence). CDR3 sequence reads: CASGTSGNTGELFF. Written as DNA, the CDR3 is TGCGCCAGCGGGACTAGCGGAAACACCGGGGAGCTGTTTTTT.

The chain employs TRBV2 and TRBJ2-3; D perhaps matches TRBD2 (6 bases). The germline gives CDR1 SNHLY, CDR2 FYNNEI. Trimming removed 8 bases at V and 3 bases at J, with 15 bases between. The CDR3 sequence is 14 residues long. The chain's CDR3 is CASVETSLTDTQYF. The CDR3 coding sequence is TGTGCCAGCGTCGAGACTAGTTTGACAGATACGCAGTATTTT. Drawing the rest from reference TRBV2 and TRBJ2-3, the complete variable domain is EPEVTQTPSHQVTQMGQEVILRCVPISNHLYFYWYRQILGQKVEFLVSFYNNEISEKSEIFDDQFSVERPDGSNFTLKIRSTKLEDSAMYFCASVETSLTDTQYFGPGTRLTVL.

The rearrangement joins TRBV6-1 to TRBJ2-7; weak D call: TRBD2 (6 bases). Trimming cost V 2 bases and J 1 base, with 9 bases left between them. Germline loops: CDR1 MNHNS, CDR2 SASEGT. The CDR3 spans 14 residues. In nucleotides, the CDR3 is TGTGCCAGCAGTGAAAGGGACTCTTCCTACGAGCAGTACTTC. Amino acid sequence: CASSERDSSYEQYF.